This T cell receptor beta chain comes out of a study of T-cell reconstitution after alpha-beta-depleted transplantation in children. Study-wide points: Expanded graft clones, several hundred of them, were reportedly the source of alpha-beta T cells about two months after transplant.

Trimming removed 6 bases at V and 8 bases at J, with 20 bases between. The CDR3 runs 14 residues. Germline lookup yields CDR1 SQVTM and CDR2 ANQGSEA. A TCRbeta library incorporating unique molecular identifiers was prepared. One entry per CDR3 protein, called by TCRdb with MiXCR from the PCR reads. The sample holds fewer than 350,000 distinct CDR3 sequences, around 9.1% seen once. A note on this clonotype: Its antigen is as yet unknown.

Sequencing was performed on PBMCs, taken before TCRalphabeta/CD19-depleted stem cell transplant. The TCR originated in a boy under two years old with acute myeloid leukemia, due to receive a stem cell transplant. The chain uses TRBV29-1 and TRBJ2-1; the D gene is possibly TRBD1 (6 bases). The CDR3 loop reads CSVVGDKARDEQFF. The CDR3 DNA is TGCAGCGTCGTCGGGGACAAGGCCCGAGATGAGCAGTTCTTC.